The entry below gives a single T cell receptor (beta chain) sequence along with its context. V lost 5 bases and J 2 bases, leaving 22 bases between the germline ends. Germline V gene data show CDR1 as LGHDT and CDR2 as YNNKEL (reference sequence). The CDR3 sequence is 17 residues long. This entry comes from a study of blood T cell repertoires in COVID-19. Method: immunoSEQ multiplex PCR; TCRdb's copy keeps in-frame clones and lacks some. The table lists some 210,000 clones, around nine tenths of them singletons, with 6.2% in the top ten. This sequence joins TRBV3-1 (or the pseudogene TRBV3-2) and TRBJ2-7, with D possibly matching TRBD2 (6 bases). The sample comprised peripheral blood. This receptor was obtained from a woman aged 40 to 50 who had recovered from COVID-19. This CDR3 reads CASSSLSSGTLPYEQYF. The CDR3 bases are TGTGCCAGCAGCTCTCTCTCGTCCGGGACTCTTCCCTACGAGCAGTACTTC.